This T cell receptor beta chain comes out of a study of coeliac disease. Study overall: Without high-resolution HLA typing, biased TRBV7-2 usage was examined as a proof of principle. Study results and limitations: Largely private TRB repertoires meant most sequences were sample-unique.

This clone is medium-sized within its sample. What it binds is unknown. CDR1 is PRHDT, CDR2 FYEKMQ, per germline (reference sequence). This CDR3 has 12 residues. V lost 3 bases and J lost 12, with 15 bases in between. Here immunoSEQ multiplex PCR was the method, and the copy in TCRdb shows in-frame clones only, minus some. Here the sample spans 7,500 to 9,500 clones, less than 75% being singletons. The clonotype was recovered from a woman aged 55 to 70 with celiac disease. Sequencing was performed on intraepithelial lymphocytes from the gut. The J gene is TRBJ2-7, the V gene TRBV13; D perhaps matches TRBD2 (6 bases). CDR3 coding DNA: TGTGCCAGCAGCTTCCCAGCGGGCTCGCCGTACTTC. Translating gives CASSFPAGSPYF.